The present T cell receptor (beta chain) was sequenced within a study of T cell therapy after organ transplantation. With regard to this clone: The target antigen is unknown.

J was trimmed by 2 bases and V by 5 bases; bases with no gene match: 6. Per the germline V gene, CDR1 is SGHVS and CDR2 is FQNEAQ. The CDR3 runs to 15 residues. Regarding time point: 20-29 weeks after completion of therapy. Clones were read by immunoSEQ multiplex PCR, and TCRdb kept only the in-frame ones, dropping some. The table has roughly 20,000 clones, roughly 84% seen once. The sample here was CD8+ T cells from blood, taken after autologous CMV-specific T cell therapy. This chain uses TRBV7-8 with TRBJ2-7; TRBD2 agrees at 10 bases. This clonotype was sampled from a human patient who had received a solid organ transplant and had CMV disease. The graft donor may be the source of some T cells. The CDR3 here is CASSPTSGTTYEQYF. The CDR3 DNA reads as TGTGCCAGCAGCCCCACTAGCGGGACGACCTACGAGCAGTACTTC.